This T cell receptor (beta chain) was found in a study of CD8 T cells in ankylosing spondylitis. CDR3 length: 15 residues. Trimming at V came to 5 bases and at J to 2 bases, leaving 7 bases not matched to a gene. In germline, CDR1 is SGHTA, CDR2 FQGNSA. This clonotype occurred many times. Its antigen is unidentified. TCRdb re-derived calls from the 5' RACE reads in MiXCR, one entry per CDR3 protein. The sample has about 140,000 distinct CDR3 sequences; more than 5.5% are singletons. Study findings and constraints: CD8+ disease-linked clones were present at relatively low frequencies in blood. Within ankylosing spondylitis blood, a TCR beta motif made up of roughly eight highly homologous variants appeared to be characteristic.

The chain recombines TRBV7-2 with TRBJ1-1, with 8 bases that match TRBD1. Sequenced: blood, either unsorted or a sorted T cell fraction (not recorded which). The clonotype originates from a female donor with ankylosing spondylitis or in good health (not recorded which). The DNA of the CDR3 is TGTGCCAGCAGCGGAAAGACAGGGGCTAACACTGAAGCTTTCTTT. As protein: CASSGKTGANTEAFF.